This passage covers 21 T cell receptor beta chains from one sample sequenced in a study of shared clonotypes between healthy human individuals. Sequencing was performed with immunoSEQ multiplex PCR; in TCRdb, only in-frame clones are kept and a portion is missing. The repertoire has around 2.1 million clones, approximately 94% of them found once; the top ten carry roughly 0.13%. Sequences were obtained from naive CD4+ T cells sorted from blood. Described subset: CD45RA+ positively selected. These receptors came from a man younger than 30 in good health.

This rearrangement joins TRBV28 to TRBJ1-2; 10 bases fit TRBD1. From germline, CDR1 is MDHEN and CDR2 SYDVKM. The CDR3 is made up of 14 amino acids. The trim removed 3 bases at V and 8 bases at J, leaving 6 bases unmatched. CDR3 in DNA: TGTGCCAGCAGTTTCAGGGACAGGGGTTCCGGCTACACCTTC. The encoded protein is CASSFRDRGSGYTF.

The chain joins TRBV5-1 to TRBJ2-1; 8 bases line up with TRBD1. CDR1 and CDR2 (germline): SGHRS, YFSETQ. The V and J ends lost 4 bases and 7 bases, in that order; junction bases with no gene match: 4. The CDR3 sequence is 13 residues long. The CDR3 sequence is CASSTDRGNEQFF. The CDR3 bases are TGCGCCAGCAGCACTGACAGGGGAAATGAGCAGTTCTTC.

Turning to this clone: This same CDR3 is encoded by further DNA sequences in the sample. The chain joins TRBV19 to TRBJ2-7; perhaps TRBD1 as D (5 bases). Germline loops: CDR1 LNHDA, CDR2 SQIVND (reference sequence). The V end lost 2 bases, the J end lost 0 bases, and 8 bases lay between the germline ends. This CDR3 is 14 amino acids long. This chain's CDR3 is CASSIRGSSYEQYF. CDR3 nucleotides: TGTGCCAGTAGTATAAGGGGCAGCTCCTACGAGCAGTACTTC. The full variable domain, in which reference TRBV19 and TRBJ2-7 provide the parts outside the CDR3, is DGGITQSPKYLFRKEGQNVTLSCEQNLNHDAMYWYRQDPGQGLRLIYYSQIVNDFQKGDIAEGYSVSREKKESFPLTVTSAQKNPTAFYLCASSIRGSSYEQYFGPGTRLTVT.

The gene calls are TRBV6-1 and TRBJ2-7; no clear D gene. V lost 2 bases, J lost 6 bases, and 8 bases lay in between. The CDR3 is 12 amino acids. From germline, CDR1 is MNHNS and CDR2 SASEGT. The DNA for the CDR3 is TGTGCCAGCAGTGAATTGGGTGTCGAGCAGTACTTC. Its protein is CASSELGVEQYF.

This sequence joins TRBV6-5 and TRBJ2-3, with TRBD2 as a possible D gene (6 bases). This CDR3 has 14 amino acids. Germline V gene lookup returns CDR1 MNHEY and CDR2 SVGAGI. V shed 6 bases and J shed 2 bases, with 12 bases lying between them. In DNA form, the CDR3 reads TGTGCCAGCAGCCGGGGGTTGGACACAGATACGCAGTATTTT. It codes for CASSRGLDTDTQYF.

The genes are TRBV11-2 and TRBJ2-7, with D possibly being TRBD2 (5 bases). Germline CDR1 reads SGHAT; CDR2 reads FQNNGV. Trimming shortened V by 0 bases and J by 5 bases, and 14 bases separated the two germline ends. CDR3 length: 15 residues. CDR3 coding DNA: TGTGCCAGCAGCTTAGATCGCCGGGGTGTCCACGAGCAGTACTTC. This sequence encodes CASSLDRRGVHEQYF. The variable domain in full, completed from reference TRBV11-2 and TRBJ2-7, reads EAGVAQSPRYKIIEKRQSVAFWCNPISGHATLYWYQQILGQGPKLLIQFQNNGVVDDSQLPKDRFSAERLKGVDSTLKIQPAKLEDSAVYLCASSLDRRGVHEQYFGPGTRLTVT.

The J gene is TRBJ2-7, the V gene TRBV30, with a possible D match to TRBD2 (5 bases). The V gene's germline CDR1 is GTSNPN and CDR2 SVGIG (reference sequence). Trimming took 3 bases from V and 5 from J, leaving 11 bases between them. CDR3 size: 12 residues. In DNA, the CDR3 is TGTGCCTGGAGACCTGCGAGGGACGAGCAGTACTTC. This codes for CAWRPARDEQYF.

The chain links TRBV2 to TRBJ1-1, with TRBD1 as a possible D gene (5 bases). CDR1 is SNHLY and CDR2 is FYNNEI in the germline V gene. CDR3 length: 12 amino acids. The V end was cut by 3 bases, the J end by 4 bases, with 6 bases between. The CDR3: CASSDQGTEAFF. The DNA of the CDR3 is TGTGCCAGCAGTGATCAGGGCACTGAAGCTTTCTTT.

This chain links TRBV6-5 with TRBJ2-1, with TRBD2 matching over 10 bases. This CDR3 has 13 residues. Trimming removed 6 bases from V and 12 bases from J; junction bases left unmatched: 8. Germline V gene sequence: CDR1 MNHEY, CDR2 SVGAGI. The CDR3 here is CASRKGIAGGQFF. CDR3 DNA: TGTGCCAGCAGGAAAGGGATAGCGGGAGGGCAGTTCTTC.

This chain connects TRBV7-9 to TRBJ1-2, with TRBD1 identical over 11 bases. Germline V gene sequence: CDR1 SEHNR, CDR2 FQNEAQ (reference sequence). The ends lost 5 bases at V and 10 bases at J; junction bases unmatched: 15. The CDR3 loop spans 16 amino acids. CDR3 sequence (DNA): TGTGCCAGCAGCCCCCGAGCTCCCCCGGGACAGGGGGACTACACCTTC. This sequence encodes CASSPRAPPGQGDYTF.

The CDR3 spells CASTRGDTQYF. The CDR3 coding sequence is TGCGCCAGCACCCGGGGAGATACGCAGTATTTT. This chain joins TRBV5-1 and TRBJ2-3; the D gene is possibly TRBD2 (5 bases). V gave up 6 bases and J gave up 5 bases, with 7 bases separating them. Germline CDR1 and CDR2: SGHRS and YFSETQ. The CDR3 is made up of 11 amino acids.

This sequence joins TRBV25-1 and TRBJ2-1; 10 nucleotides match TRBD2. The CDR3 extends over 17 amino acids. The germline V gene has CDR1 MGHDK and CDR2 SYGVNS. The ends lost 8 bases at V and 6 bases at J; junction bases unmatched: 16. CDR3 nucleotides: TGTGCCAGCGGAGGAGGAGCGGGAGGGCCCGTCGGCAATGAGCAGTTCTTC. Protein product: CASGGGAGGPVGNEQFF.

CDR3 in DNA: TGTGCCAGCAGTTCCGCCGGTTTGTCATACGAGCAGTACTTC. It translates to CASSSAGLSYEQYF. This sequence joins TRBV6-5 and TRBJ2-7; D is unclear. The CDR3 loop spans 14 amino acids. V shed 4 bases and J shed 4 bases, with 14 bases lying between them. Germline V CDR1 and CDR2: MNHEY, SVGAGI.

The gene calls are TRBV6-1 and TRBJ1-6; D remains unclear. The CDR3 has 12 residues. CDR1 is MNHNS, CDR2 SASEGT, per germline. The germline V and J ends were trimmed by 4 bases and 9 bases, with 7 bases remaining between them. The CDR3 nucleotides read TGTGCCAGCAGTGGAGGGATTTCACCCCTCCACTTT. Amino acid sequence: CASSGGISPLHF.

The genes are TRBV30 and TRBJ1-1, with D perhaps TRBD1 (5 bases). Trimming cost V 2 bases and J 5 bases, with 15 bases left between them. Looked up from germline, CDR1 is GTSNPN and CDR2 is SVGIG (reference sequence). The CDR3 totals 14 residues. CDR3 nucleotide sequence: TGTGCCTGGAGTCTCGTTTCGGGGGTTACTGAAGCTTTCTTT. Translation gives CAWSLVSGVTEAFF.

The chain joins TRBV10-3 to TRBJ1-1; D might be TRBD1 (5 bases). Germline V lookup: CDR1 ENHRY, CDR2 SYGVKD. V was shortened by 6 bases and J by 3 bases, with 11 bases between the two germline ends. This CDR3 comprises 13 residues. CDR3 region: CAISWGLDTEAFF. CDR3 nucleotide sequence: TGTGCCATCAGCTGGGGGTTGGACACTGAAGCTTTCTTT.

The rearrangement links TRBV6-6 to TRBJ1-2, with a weak D call TRBD1 (5 bases). The V end lost 5 bases, the J end lost 8 bases, and 12 bases lay between the germline ends. The CDR3 covers 12 residues. The germline gives CDR1 MNHNY, CDR2 SVGAGI (reference sequence). The CDR3 DNA reads TGTGCCAGCAGTCCTCTGACAGCGGGCTACACCTTC. Its protein is CASSPLTAGYTF.

This clone was detected once. This chain joins TRBV29-1 and TRBJ2-1, with D possibly matching TRBD1 (6 bases). Germline CDR1 SQVTM, CDR2 ANQGSEA. The CDR3 length is 12 residues. CDR3 DNA: TGCAGTGGAGGACAGACTTACAATGAGCAGTTCTTC. This codes for CSGGQTYNEQFF.

The chain joins TRBV5-1 to TRBJ2-5; 10 bases map to TRBD2. Germline loops: CDR1 SGHRS, CDR2 YFSETQ. With 0 bases clipped from V and 5 bases from J, the junction kept 7 bases outside the gene matches. The CDR3 runs 16 residues. Here the CDR3 DNA reads TGCGCCAGCAGCTTGGCCAGCGGGGGGGCCCGGGAGACCCAGTACTTC. Amino acid sequence: CASSLASGGARETQYF.

The chain carries TRBV7-9 and TRBJ1-2, with 10 nucleotides matching TRBD1. Germline CDR1 and CDR2: SEHNR and FQNEAQ (reference sequence). After removal of 10 bases from V and 3 bases from J, the junction contained 8 bases not matched to a gene. The CDR3 spans 14 residues. CDR3 in amino acids: CATWRQGADYGYTF. CDR3 nucleotides: TGTGCCACGTGGCGACAGGGGGCCGACTATGGCTACACCTTC. Full variable domain (outside the CDR3, taken from reference TRBV7-9 and TRBJ1-2): DTGVSQNPRHKITKRGQNVTFRCDPISEHNRLYWYRQTLGQGPEFLTYFQNEAQLEKSRLLSDRFSAERPKGSFSTLEIQRTEQGDSAMYLCATWRQGADYGYTFGSGTRLTVV.

The sample holds a few counts of this clone. Other DNA sequences in the same sample also yield this CDR3. The gene calls are TRBV5-1 and TRBJ2-1; D might be TRBD1 (6 bases). Germline V gives CDR1 SGHRS, CDR2 YFSETQ. V gave up 2 bases and J gave up 6 bases, with 6 bases separating them. CDR3 length: 12 residues. The CDR3 nucleotides read TGCGCCAGCAGCTTACAGGGCAATGAGCAGTTCTTC. Its translation is CASSLQGNEQFF.